This record covers a single TCR beta chain. Data came from immunoSEQ multiplex PCR; TCRdb stores just in-frame clones and leaves some out. The profile shows about 310,000 clones, approximately 83% of them singletons. Trimming took 7 bases from V and 1 from J; bases not matched to a gene: 10. CDR1 is SNHLY and CDR2 is FYNNEI in the germline V gene. This CDR3 comprises 16 residues. The source of the sample is a study of blood T cell repertoires in COVID-19. Study-wide context: The study drew acute and convalescent COVID-19 samples from the United States, Italy and Spain. In each case, the material was cDNA or gDNA derived from T cells, B-cell-depleted T cells, or PBMCs.

Participants were aged 18 to 89 years from approximately 25 US areas. Donors in Cohort 3 who had recovered were those with two negative PCRs, healthcare professional clearance, or resolution of their symptoms. J is TRBJ1-1 and V is TRBV2; 9 bases fit TRBD1. This receptor was obtained from a young man who had recovered from COVID-19. Sequenced material: PBMCs or T cells enriched from blood (not recorded which). The CDR3 DNA is TGTGCCAGCACCCTAGGACAGGGGAGGGCGAACACTGAAGCTTTCTTT. As protein: CASTLGQGRANTEAFF.